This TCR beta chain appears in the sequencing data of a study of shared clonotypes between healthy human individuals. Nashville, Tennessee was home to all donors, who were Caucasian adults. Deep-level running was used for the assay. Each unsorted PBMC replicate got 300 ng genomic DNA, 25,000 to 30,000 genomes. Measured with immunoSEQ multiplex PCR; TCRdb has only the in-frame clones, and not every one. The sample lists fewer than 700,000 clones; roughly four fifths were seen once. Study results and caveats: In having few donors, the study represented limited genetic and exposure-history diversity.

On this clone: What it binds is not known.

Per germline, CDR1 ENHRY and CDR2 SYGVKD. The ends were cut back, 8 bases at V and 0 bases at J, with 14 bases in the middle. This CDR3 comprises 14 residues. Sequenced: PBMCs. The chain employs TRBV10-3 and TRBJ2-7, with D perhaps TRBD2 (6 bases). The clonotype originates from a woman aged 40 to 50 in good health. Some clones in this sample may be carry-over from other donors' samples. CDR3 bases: TGTGCCATCGCTTCGGGGGTGAGCTCCTACGAGCAGTACTTC. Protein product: CAIASGVSSYEQYF.